The 20 T cell receptor beta chains listed next were all sequenced from one sample in a study of PD-1 blockade in mismatch repair-deficient tumors. TCRdb's copy holds only in-frame clones and misses some; the assay was immunoSEQ multiplex PCR. Among under 150,000 clones listed, 70% to 90% were seen once. The specimen was peripheral blood, collected 44 weeks after starting pembrolizumab. The receptors here all came from an adult with mismatch repair-deficient cancer.

The chain couples TRBV10-1 to TRBJ2-2, with 7 nucleotides matching TRBD1. The germline V gene encodes CDR1 WNHNN and CDR2 SYGVQD (reference sequence). V lost 5 bases and J lost 6; bases outside the gene matches: 9. There are 15 residues in the CDR3. The CDR3 protein is CASSKGRGSSGELFF. As DNA, the CDR3 is TGCGCCAGCAGTAAAGGCAGGGGGAGCTCCGGGGAGCTGTTTTTT.

The J gene is TRBJ2-7, the V gene TRBV10-1; D is unresolved. The CDR3 runs to 13 residues. The V end was cut by 4 bases, the J end by 3 bases, with 10 bases between. Germline V CDR1 and CDR2: WNHNN, SYGVQD (reference sequence). CDR3: CASSGGPVYEQYF. CDR3 bases: TGCGCCAGCAGTGGGGGTCCAGTCTACGAGCAGTACTTC.

V and J are TRBV19 and TRBJ2-5; D might be TRBD1 (5 bases). Trimming pared 4 bases from V and 5 bases from J, leaving 17 bases between. The CDR3 length is 15 residues. Germline CDR1 LNHDA, CDR2 SQIVND (reference sequence). This chain's CDR3 is CASSRGLRVGETQYF. CDR3 nucleotides: TGTGCCAGTAGTAGGGGCCTTCGGGTCGGGGAGACCCAGTACTTC. The full variable domain, in which reference TRBV19 and TRBJ2-5 provide the parts outside the CDR3, is DGGITQSPKYLFRKEGQNVTLSCEQNLNHDAMYWYRQDPGQGLRLIYYSQIVNDFQKGDIAEGYSVSREKKESFPLTVTSAQKNPTAFYLCASSRGLRVGETQYFGPGTRLLVL.

The chain couples TRBV6-1 to TRBJ2-7; 11 bases are a match to TRBD2. The junction had 9 bases not matched to a gene; V was cut back by 3 bases and J by 5 bases. Germline V gene sequence: CDR1 MNHNS, CDR2 SASEGT. CDR3 length equals 16 residues. This CDR3 is CASSEFSGRARNEQYF. The CDR3, as DNA: TGTGCCAGCAGTGAGTTTAGCGGGAGGGCCCGCAACGAGCAGTACTTC.

This sequence joins TRBV11-2 and TRBJ1-2, with D maybe TRBD1 (6 bases). V lost 5 bases and J 7 bases, leaving 14 bases between the germline ends. The CDR3 runs to 13 residues. Germline V gives CDR1 SGHAT, CDR2 FQNNGV. CDR3 loop: CASSIRGQSGYTF. The CDR3 region has the DNA TGTGCCAGCAGCATACGAGGACAGTCTGGCTACACCTTC.

J is TRBJ2-7 and V is TRBV7-6, with 10 bases that match TRBD2. There are 16 residues in the CDR3. Unmatched junction bases numbered 10, after V lost 4 bases and J lost 4 bases. Germline values: CDR1 SGHVS, CDR2 FNYEAQ. The CDR3 protein is CASSSSGSGEGYEQYF. The CDR3 region has the DNA TGTGCCAGCAGCTCTAGCGGGAGCGGGGAGGGATACGAGCAGTACTTC. The full variable domain, rest sourced from reference TRBV7-6 and TRBJ2-7, is GAGVSQSPRYKVTKRGQDVALRCDPISGHVSLYWYRQALGQGPEFLTYFNYEAQQDKSGLPNDRFSAERPEGSISTLTIQRTEQRDSAMYRCASSSSGSGEGYEQYFGPGTRLTVT.

The chain joins TRBV28 to TRBJ2-7; perhaps TRBD2 as D (6 bases). The CDR3 is 15 amino acids. Germline loops: CDR1 MDHEN, CDR2 SYDVKM. Trimming shortened V by 5 bases and J by 0 bases, and 14 bases separated the two germline ends. The CDR3 DNA follows: TGTGCCAGCAGTCGACTAGAAGCACCCTCCTACGAGCAGTACTTC. This sequence encodes CASSRLEAPSYEQYF. Drawing the rest from reference TRBV28 and TRBJ2-7, the complete variable domain is DVKVTQSSRYLVKRTGEKVFLECVQDMDHENMFWYRQDPGLGLRLIYFSYDVKMKEKGDIPEGYSVSREKKERFSLILESASTNQTSMYLCASSRLEAPSYEQYFGPGTRLTVT.

V usage is TRBV11-2 and J usage is TRBJ2-3; D is unresolved. The CDR3 length is 12 residues. Trimming cost V 0 bases and J 8 bases, with 6 bases left between them. Germline lookup yields CDR1 SGHAT and CDR2 FQNNGV. Written as DNA, the CDR3 is TGTGCCAGCAGCTTAGAGGGATTTACGCAGTATTTT. Translated: CASSLEGFTQYF.

This clone was seen only once. The chain links TRBV13 to TRBJ2-5; D is ambiguous. The CDR3 sequence is 11 residues long. Germline V gene sequence: CDR1 PRHDT, CDR2 FYEKMQ (reference sequence). Trimming shortened V by 8 bases and J by 5 bases, and 9 bases separated the two germline ends. CDR3 in amino acids: CASGRGETQYF. The CDR3 nucleotides are TGTGCCAGCGGGCGTGGGGAGACCCAGTACTTC.

This rearrangement joins TRBV18 to TRBJ1-4, with unresolved D. CDR1 and CDR2 from the germline V gene are KGHSH and LQKENI. The CDR3 covers 13 residues. The germline V and J ends were trimmed by 6 bases and 0 bases, with 5 bases remaining between them. The CDR3: CASSRATNEKLFF. The CDR3 bases are TGTGCCAGCTCCAGAGCAACTAATGAAAAACTGTTTTTT.

V usage is TRBV28 and J usage is TRBJ2-7, with 7 bases that match TRBD2. The CDR3 extends over 14 amino acids. V was clipped by 2 bases and J by 2 bases; unmatched bases: 3. Germline V gene data show CDR1 as MDHEN and CDR2 as SYDVKM. The CDR3 DNA reads TGTGCCAGCAGTTTAGGGAGGGCCCCCTACGAGCAGTACTTC. This translates into CASSLGRAPYEQYF.

The chain couples TRBV18 to TRBJ2-7, with TRBD1 matching over 7 bases. Trimming at V came to 4 bases and at J to 4 bases, leaving 4 bases not matched to a gene. The CDR3 has 13 residues. CDR1 and CDR2 (germline): KGHSH, LQKENI. The CDR3 reads CASSQGQDYEQYF. The CDR3, as DNA: TGTGCCAGCTCACAAGGACAGGATTACGAGCAGTACTTC. Complete variable domain (other parts from reference TRBV18 and TRBJ2-7): NAGVMQNPRHLVRRRGQEARLRCSPMKGHSHVYWYRQLPEEGLKFMVYLQKENIIDESGMPKERFSAEFPKEGPSILRIQQVVRGDSAAYFCASSQGQDYEQYFGPGTRLTVT.

The V gene is TRBV7-9, the J gene TRBJ2-1; 8 bases are a match to TRBD2. Trimming took 5 bases from V and 5 from J; bases not matched to a gene: 8. The CDR3 runs to 15 residues. Germline loops: CDR1 SEHNR, CDR2 FQNEAQ (reference sequence). DNA for the CDR3: TGTGCCAGCAGCCAGGGACTAGGGCCCAACAATGAGCAGTTCTTC. Translating it yields CASSQGLGPNNEQFF.

This clone was observed a few times. The chain joins TRBV28 to TRBJ1-2, with TRBD1 identical over 7 bases. CDR1 is MDHEN and CDR2 is SYDVKM in the germline V gene. The CDR3 spans 14 residues. V gave up 2 bases and J gave up 4 bases; unmatched junction bases: 4. The CDR3 DNA reads as TGTGCCAGCAGTTTAGAACGGGACAGCTATGGCTACACCTTC. It specifies CASSLERDSYGYTF.

The rearrangement uses TRBV30 and TRBJ1-6; a possible D gene is TRBD1 (6 bases). Trimming cost V 2 bases and J 7 bases, with 12 bases left between them. The CDR3 sequence is 14 residues long. The germline CDR1 and CDR2 sequences are GTSNPN and SVGIG (reference sequence). The CDR3 loop reads CAWSRLGGNSPLHF. In nucleotides, the CDR3 is TGTGCCTGGAGTCGATTAGGGGGGAATTCACCCCTCCACTTT. Combining the CDR3 with reference TRBV30 and TRBJ1-6 gives the whole variable domain SQTIHQWPATLVQPVGSPLSLECTVEGTSNPNLYWYRQAAGRGLQLLFYSVGIGQISSEVPQNLSASRPQDRQFILSSKKLLLSDSGFYLCAWSRLGGNSPLHFGNGTRLTVT.

The chain joins TRBV10-1 to TRBJ2-1; TRBD1 aligns across 10 bases. The CDR3 is 15 amino acids. V lost 5 bases and J lost 3; bases outside the gene matches: 4. CDR1 WNHNN and CDR2 SYGVQD come from the germline V gene (reference sequence). Here the CDR3 DNA reads TGCGCCAGCAGTTCGGGACAGGGGCTCTACAATGAGCAGTTCTTC. Its protein product is CASSSGQGLYNEQFF.

The chain links TRBV5-4 to TRBJ2-2; maybe TRBD1 (6 bases). CDR3 length: 16 residues. Germline CDR1 SGHNT, CDR2 YYREEE (reference sequence). V was shortened by 6 bases and J by 1 base, with 16 bases between the two germline ends. The CDR3 reads CASKNFNRENTGELFF. In DNA, the CDR3 is TGTGCCAGCAAAAACTTTAACAGGGAGAACACCGGGGAGCTGTTTTTT. The whole variable domain, filled in from reference TRBV5-4 and TRBJ2-2, reads ETGVTQSPTHLIKTRGQQVTLRCSSQSGHNTVSWYQQALGQGPQFIFQYYREEENGRGNFPPRFSGLQFPNYSSELNVNALELDDSALYLCASKNFNRENTGELFFGEGSRLTVL.

This CDR3 is CASSVGALPPYNEQFF. CDR3 in DNA: TGTGCCAGCAGCGTAGGAGCTTTGCCCCCTTACAATGAGCAGTTCTTC. The J gene is TRBJ2-1, the V gene TRBV9; D unresolved. Trimming took 0 bases from V and 4 from J, leaving 14 bases between them. The CDR3 spans 16 residues. Germline V gene lookup returns CDR1 SGDLS and CDR2 YYNGEE.

The V and J genes are TRBV5-1 and TRBJ2-7, with unresolved D. V lost 2 bases to trimming and J lost 0 bases, with 6 bases between them. The CDR3 is made up of 13 amino acids. CDR1 is SGHRS, CDR2 YFSETQ, per germline. CDR3: CASSFGSSYEQYF. CDR3 nucleotides: TGCGCCAGCAGCTTTGGCAGCTCCTACGAGCAGTACTTC.

The chain employs TRBV30 and TRBJ2-1; perhaps TRBD1 as D (5 bases). Deletions cut 0 bases from V and 9 bases from J, with 9 bases between. CDR1 is GTSNPN, CDR2 SVGIG, per germline (reference sequence). The CDR3 runs 12 residues. The CDR3 loop is CAWSVQVAEQFF. The CDR3 DNA follows: TGTGCCTGGAGTGTACAGGTAGCTGAGCAGTTCTTC.